The T cell receptor (beta chain) under discussion was sequenced for a study of blood T cell repertoires in COVID-19. This clone was observed a single time. Only in-frame clones appear in the TCRdb table, and some are missing; sequencing was by immunoSEQ multiplex PCR. The sample shows 60,000 to 70,000 clones, 86% of them seen only once. Germline V gene data show CDR1 as LGHDT and CDR2 as YNNKEL (reference sequence). With 1 base removed from V and 7 bases from J, the gap between germline ends came to 14 bases. This CDR3 contains 15 residues. This TCR derives from a woman aged 55-70 years with acute or convalescent COVID-19. The sequencing input was peripheral blood. V usage is TRBV3-1 (or the pseudogene TRBV3-2) and J usage is TRBJ2-1; D is unclear. CDR3: CASSQGLTSRNEQFF. As DNA, the CDR3 is TGTGCCAGCAGCCAAGGACTTACGTCGAGGAATGAGCAGTTCTTC.